This TCR beta chain was identified during a study of long-term antiretroviral therapy in people with HIV. Overall study results and limits: Diversity measured after ART increased yet remained under transplant donor controls. Every time point showed a repertoire led by clones expanded before ART. Repertoires in HIV (unlike those of controls) had narrower CDR3 length ranges.

Researchers ran immunoSEQ v3.0 at survey level. Sequencing aimed to cover about 40,000-55,000 T-cell genomes per sample. The assay was immunoSEQ multiplex PCR, and TCRdb's table has in-frame clones only and misses some. The data contain about 40,000 clones, more than 80% of them singletons. Losses at the gene ends were 6 bases for V and 4 bases for J; bases not matched to a gene: 7. The CDR3 runs 14 residues. Germline-derived CDR1 and CDR2 are WNHNN and SYGVQD (reference sequence). As for this clone: As yet, its antigen is unknown.

The chain is built from TRBV10-1 and TRBJ2-7; 9 bases align to TRBD1. The origin of this receptor is a woman between 50 and 59 years old with HIV. The sample consisted of unsorted PBMCs, taken 3.1 years after starting antiretroviral therapy. CDR3 bases: TGCGCCAGCAGAACAGGGGGCGCTGGGTACGAGCAGTACTTC. It specifies CASRTGGAGYEQYF.